This T cell receptor beta chain was observed in a study of cytomegalovirus exposure and HLA in healthy donors. The germline V gene encodes CDR1 MGHDK and CDR2 SYGVNS. The CDR3 runs to 13 residues. V dropped 6 bases and J dropped 0 bases, with 8 bases sitting between them. Use of 60 Vbeta and 13 Jbeta primers characterized the PCR. Profiling relied on immunoSEQ multiplex PCR, and the TCRdb table lists in-frame clones only, not all of them. Of more than 95,000 clones listed, 65% to 90% are singletons. This chain joins TRBV25-1 and TRBJ1-2, with D possibly matching TRBD1 (6 bases). The origin of this receptor is a man aged 30 to 39 in good health and CMV-seropositive. The material sequenced was PBMCs. The CDR3 coding sequence is TGTGCCAGCAGGCAGGGGACTAACTATGGCTACACCTTC. This sequence encodes CASRQGTNYGYTF.